This T cell receptor beta chain stems from a study of blood T cell repertoires in COVID-19. The ends lost 5 bases at V and 5 bases at J; junction bases unmatched: 6. The germline CDR1 and CDR2 sequences are KGHSH and LQKENI. The CDR3 loop spans 14 amino acids. This clone was detected only once. Using immunoSEQ multiplex PCR, the repertoire was profiled, and TCRdb retains in-frame clones only, with some absent. Counted here are approximately 390,000 clones, about 90% occurring once; the ten biggest clones make up 2.3%. The TCR comes from a woman aged 60-75 years with COVID-19, enrolled during active disease. The sample comprised peripheral blood. The J gene is TRBJ2-7, the V gene TRBV18; TRBD1 matches at 10 bases. The CDR3, as DNA: TGTGCCAGCTCAGCCACCGGGACAGGGGACGAGCAGTACTTC. This codes for CASSATGTGDEQYF.